These 16 T cell receptor beta chains were sequenced from one sample in a study of cytomegalovirus exposure and HLA in healthy donors. PCR involved 60 Vbeta and 13 Jbeta primers. Repertoires were generated with immunoSEQ multiplex PCR, while TCRdb's copy carries only in-frame clones and drops some. Of approximately 100,000 clones in the sample, roughly four fifths were seen once. The specimen sequenced was PBMCs. Every receptor here comes from a male donor in good health and CMV-seropositive.

This rearrangement joins TRBV6-1 to TRBJ1-6; 9 positions match TRBD1. V trimming: 5 bases; J trimming: 19 bases; junction bases outside the gene matches: 9. The CDR3 runs 12 residues. Germline V gives CDR1 MNHNS, CDR2 SASEGT. The CDR3 DNA sequence: TGTGCCAGCAGTCGTGACCGGGACAGGGAACACTTT. Residues: CASSRDRDREHF.

This chain uses TRBV7-8 with TRBJ2-5; a possible D gene is TRBD2 (5 bases). The CDR3 loop spans 13 amino acids. Trimming took 5 bases from V and 2 from J, leaving 9 bases between them. CDR1 is SGHVS and CDR2 is FQNEAQ in the germline V gene. Here the CDR3 DNA reads TGTGCCAGCAGCAGCGGACGACAAGAGACCCAGTACTTC. Amino acids: CASSSGRQETQYF.

The V gene is TRBV5-6, the J gene TRBJ1-1; 12 bases line up with TRBD1. Germline V gene sequence: CDR1 SGHDT, CDR2 YYEEEE. This CDR3 comprises 18 residues. The V gene end was trimmed by 1 base and the J gene end by 3 bases; junction bases not matched to a gene: 10. CDR3 residues: CASSLIPGTGGADTEAFF. CDR3 DNA sequence: TGTGCCAGCAGCTTGATACCCGGGACAGGGGGCGCCGACACTGAAGCTTTCTTT.

This chain joins TRBV10-3 and TRBJ2-1; 12 bases agree with TRBD2. This CDR3 has 17 residues. The V gene end was trimmed by 2 bases and the J gene end by 7 bases; junction bases not matched to a gene: 9. Germline CDR1 and CDR2: ENHRY and SYGVKD. CDR3 region: CAISETSGGRIRNEQFF. The CDR3, as DNA: TGTGCCATCAGTGAGACTAGCGGGGGGAGGATTAGAAATGAGCAGTTCTTC.

V gene TRBV9 combines with J gene TRBJ2-5; 15 positions match TRBD2. Germline V gene sequence: CDR1 SGDLS, CDR2 YYNGEE. This CDR3 spans 17 amino acids. V gave up 0 bases and J gave up 3 bases; unmatched junction bases: 3. The CDR3 protein is CASSVGGLAGGEETQYF. CDR3 coding DNA: TGTGCCAGCAGCGTAGGAGGACTAGCGGGGGGGGAAGAGACCCAGTACTTC.

This rearrangement joins TRBV5-1 to TRBJ2-7, with TRBD2 matching over 10 bases. The CDR3 has 15 amino acids. Germline V gene sequence: CDR1 SGHRS, CDR2 YFSETQ. After removal of 0 bases from V and 4 bases from J, the junction contained 4 bases not matched to a gene. CDR3 residues: CASSLEAGGHYEQYF. The CDR3 DNA is TGCGCCAGCAGCTTGGAAGCGGGGGGGCATTACGAGCAGTACTTC.

This chain joins TRBV5-1 and TRBJ1-1; 8 nucleotides match TRBD1. V shed 3 bases and J 0 bases; nucleotides not matched to a gene: 7. CDR1 and CDR2 (germline): SGHRS, YFSETQ. The CDR3 contains 16 residues. CDR3 sequence: CASSSRWTGLNTEAFF. CDR3 DNA sequence: TGCGCCAGCAGCTCCCGATGGACAGGGCTGAACACTGAAGCTTTCTTT.

This chain joins TRBV13 and TRBJ1-1; D not resolved. CDR1 is PRHDT, CDR2 FYEKMQ, per germline (reference sequence). The CDR3 loop spans 14 amino acids. Trimming pared 7 bases from V and 0 bases from J, leaving 12 bases between. The CDR3 here is CASTPTGMNTEAFF. Here the CDR3 DNA reads TGTGCCAGCACCCCGACGGGGATGAACACTGAAGCTTTCTTT.

This clone showed up just a few times. The V and J genes are TRBV5-1 and TRBJ2-5; D is perhaps TRBD1 (6 bases). V lost 0 bases and J 1 base, leaving 7 bases between the germline ends. Germline CDR1 reads SGHRS; CDR2 reads YFSETQ. This CDR3 spans 14 amino acids. The CDR3 protein is CASSLGQVQETQYF. CDR3 nucleotide sequence: TGCGCCAGCAGCTTGGGACAGGTCCAAGAGACCCAGTACTTC.

V and J are TRBV5-6 and TRBJ2-7; D uncertain. The tail of the sequence fits TRBJ2-5 better, so the J call may be wrong. Germline V CDR1 and CDR2: SGHDT, YYEEEE. The CDR3 is made up of 13 amino acids. The chain's CDR3 is CASSLSPSETQYF. In nucleotides, the CDR3 is TGTGCCAGCAGCTTGTCCCCATCGGAGACCCAGTACTTC.

The chain couples TRBV28 to TRBJ2-5; TRBD1 aligns across 7 bases. The CDR3 has 16 residues. CDR1 MDHEN and CDR2 SYDVKM come from the germline V gene. The trim removed 1 base at V and 2 bases at J, leaving 7 bases unmatched. The CDR3 is CASSLLQGIGQETQYF. The CDR3 nucleotides read TGTGCCAGCAGTTTATTACAGGGGATTGGACAAGAGACCCAGTACTTC.

The chain carries TRBV7-9 and TRBJ1-2; D uncertain. Germline lookup yields CDR1 SEHNR and CDR2 FQNEAQ (reference sequence). The CDR3 length is 13 residues. The V end was cut by 5 bases, the J end by 0 bases, with 7 bases between. The CDR3 coding sequence is TGTGCCAGCAGCCGGACTGCTAACTATGGCTACACCTTC. It translates to CASSRTANYGYTF.

The chain is built from TRBV10-1 and TRBJ2-1, with 12 bases lining up with TRBD1. Per the germline V gene, CDR1 is WNHNN and CDR2 is SYGVQD (reference sequence). This CDR3 is 15 amino acids long. J was trimmed by 6 bases and V by 5 bases; bases with no gene match: 5. This CDR3 is CASSSPGQGANEQFF. CDR3 sequence (DNA): TGCGCCAGCAGTAGTCCGGGACAGGGGGCCAATGAGCAGTTCTTC.

This chain uses TRBV6-4 with TRBJ1-1, with D maybe TRBD1 (5 bases). V dropped 5 bases and J dropped 3 bases, with 13 bases sitting between them. CDR3 length: 14 residues. The germline CDR1 and CDR2 sequences are MRHNA and SNTAGT. The CDR3 reads CASSLGGSDTEAFF. CDR3 nucleotide sequence: TGTGCCAGCAGTCTCGGGGGTTCTGACACTGAAGCTTTCTTT.

The rearrangement joins TRBV7-9 to TRBJ2-7; 8 bases line up with TRBD2. Germline assignment: CDR1 SEHNR and CDR2 FQNEAQ (reference sequence). The V gene end was trimmed by 10 bases and the J gene end by 0 bases; junction bases not matched to a gene: 14. This CDR3 has 16 residues. The CDR3 sequence is CATGGAGAPSSYEQYF. The CDR3, as DNA: TGTGCCACCGGGGGAGCGGGGGCTCCCTCCTCCTACGAGCAGTACTTC.

The chain carries TRBV25-1 and TRBJ1-4, with D perhaps matching TRBD1 (6 bases). The germline CDR1 and CDR2 sequences are MGHDK and SYGVNS. The CDR3 consists of 14 residues. V was pared by 3 bases and J by 8 bases, with 13 bases between. DNA for the CDR3: TGTGCCAGCAGTGACACAGGGAACGTGGAAAAACTGTTTTTT. Translated: CASSDTGNVEKLFF.